A selection of T cell receptor beta chains follows, all from one sample in a study of blood T cell repertoires in COVID-19. The method was immunoSEQ multiplex PCR; TCRdb's version includes in-frame clones alone and lacks a portion of them. The sample includes 250,000 to 350,000 clones, roughly 90% of them seen just once. What was sequenced was PBMCs or T cells enriched from blood (not recorded which). These receptors were collected from a woman in her twenties or thirties who had recovered from COVID-19. The CDR3 runs from the conserved cysteine through the conserved F or W. A D gene is named only where the DNA matches it firmly. Some rows mark clone size as missing; the rest say once, few, many or name a class of expanded clone.

CDR3,DNA,D,size,J,V
CASSDGTATNSGELFF,TGTGCCAGCAGCGACGGGACTGCCACGAACTCCGGGGAGCTGTTTTTT,-,-,TRBJ2-2,TRBV9
CATSEGRLAGEETQYF,TGTGCCACCAGTGAGGGTCGACTAGCGGGGGAAGAGACCCAGTACTTC,TRBD2,-,TRBJ2-5,TRBV24-1
CASSQPRQGAREQFF,TGCGCCAGCAGCCAACCCCGACAGGGGGCGCGTGAGCAGTTCTTC,TRBD1,-,TRBJ2-1,TRBV4-1
CASSPRDTDFYGYTF,TGCGCCAGCAGCCCCCGGGACACCGACTTCTATGGCTACACCTTC,-,-,TRBJ1-2,TRBV4-1
CATSEGGAIAEAFF,TGTGCCACCAGTGAGGGGGGGGCAATTGCTGAAGCTTTCTTT,-,-,TRBJ1-1,TRBV24-1
CASSVRQGSVIRQYF,TGTGCCAGCAGCGTACGACAGGGATCTGTCATAAGGCAGTACTTC,TRBD1,-,TRBJ2-7,TRBV11-2
CASSPGQGVDYGYTF,TGTGCCAGCTCACCCGGACAGGGGGTGGACTATGGCTACACCTTC,TRBD1,-,TRBJ1-2,TRBV18
CASSEGGPGELFF,TGTGCCAGTAGCGAGGGGGGGCCCGGGGAGCTGTTTTTT,-,once,TRBJ2-2,TRBV19
CASSLGTVNTEAFF,TGTGCCAGCAGCTTAGGGACAGTGAACACTGAAGCTTTCTTT,-,-,TRBJ1-1,TRBV7-8
CASSQQGTQYF,TGCGCCAGCAGCCAGCAGGGGACGCAGTACTTC,-,-,TRBJ2-7,TRBV4-1
CASSVAPGTRGTGELFF,TGTGCCAGCAGCGTAGCTCCTGGGACTAGAGGAACCGGGGAGCTGTTTTTT,TRBD2,-,TRBJ2-2,TRBV9
CASRTYWTGTYEQYF,TGTGCCAGCAGAACCTATTGGACAGGGACCTACGAGCAGTACTTC,TRBD1,-,TRBJ2-7,TRBV6-5
CASGEGVGNTEAFF,TGTGCCAGCGGTGAGGGAGTGGGGAACACTGAAGCTTTCTTT,-,-,TRBJ1-1,TRBV11-2
CASSLGQEETQYF,TGTGCCAGCAGTTTAGGGCAGGAAGAGACCCAGTACTTC,-,few,TRBJ2-5,TRBV28
CASSEYFGVSYEQYF,TGTGCCAGCAGCGAATATTTCGGTGTCTCCTACGAGCAGTACTTC,-,-,TRBJ2-7,TRBV28
CASSLAGSAGETQYF,TGTGCCAGCAGCTTAGCTGGTAGCGCGGGCGAGACCCAGTACTTC,-,-,TRBJ2-5,TRBV7-2
CASTPTGRQGYTF,TGTGCCAGCACCCCGACAGGAAGACAAGGCTACACCTTC,-,-,TRBJ1-2,TRBV12-3/TRBV12-4
CASSRRQGAYNEQFF,TGTGCCAGCAGTCGAAGACAGGGCGCCTACAATGAGCAGTTCTTC,TRBD1,-,TRBJ2-1,TRBV5-8
CASSQEAGSNYGYTF,TGCGCCAGCAGCCAAGAGGCAGGCTCTAACTATGGCTACACCTTC,-,-,TRBJ1-2,TRBV4-3
CASSIRGAGGGPYNEQFF,TGTGCCAGTAGTATCAGGGGGGCGGGTGGAGGACCTTACAATGAGCAGTTCTTC,-,-,TRBJ2-1,TRBV19
CASSLQGPLMNTEAFF,TGTGCCAGCAGCCTCCAGGGTCCCCTCATGAACACTGAAGCTTTCTTT,-,-,TRBJ1-1,TRBV7-9
CASSLEFGGRETQYF,TGTGCCAGCAGCTTAGAATTCGGTGGGAGGGAGACCCAGTACTTC,-,-,TRBJ2-5,TRBV11-2
CASDPDGGYYGYTF,TGTGCCAGTGATCCCGACGGGGGGTACTATGGCTACACCTTC,-,-,TRBJ1-2,TRBV19
CASSVQGNYGYTF,TGTGCCAGCAGCGTGCAGGGGAACTATGGCTACACCTTC,-,-,TRBJ1-2,TRBV9
CASSLLGQPEETQYF,TGTGCCAGCAGCTTACTCGGACAGCCCGAAGAGACCCAGTACTTC,-,-,TRBJ2-5,TRBV7-3
CATSRDPGTGNTIYF,TGTGCCACCAGCAGAGATCCGGGGACTGGAAACACCATATATTTT,-,-,TRBJ1-3,TRBV15
CASRGRDEAFF,TGTGCCAGCAGGGGCCGCGACGAAGCTTTCTTT,-,once,TRBJ1-1,TRBV6-5
CASSMDRYSNQPQHF,TGTGCCAGTAGTATGGACAGATATAGCAATCAGCCCCAGCATTTT,-,-,TRBJ1-5,TRBV19
CASSWAQGSQETQYF,TGTGCCAGCAGCTGGGCACAGGGGTCCCAAGAGACCCAGTACTTC,TRBD1,-,TRBJ2-5,TRBV7-9
CASRPLRGVPGNTIYF,TGTGCCAGCAGGCCCTTACGGGGAGTACCTGGAAACACCATATATTTT,-,-,TRBJ1-3,TRBV6-4
CSVEDWGQGLWNTEAFF,TGCAGCGTTGAAGATTGGGGACAGGGGCTGTGGAACACTGAAGCTTTCTTT,TRBD1,-,TRBJ1-1,TRBV29-1
CASSLVSGSIGTDTQYF,TGTGCCAGCAGCTTAGTTAGCGGGAGTATCGGCACAGATACGCAGTATTTT,TRBD2,-,TRBJ2-3,TRBV7-9